These T cell receptor beta chains were read from a single sample in a study of cytomegalovirus exposure and HLA in healthy donors. Libraries were prepared by immunoSEQ multiplex PCR; TCRdb keeps only in-frame clonotypes and omits some of them. The profile shows some 170,000 clones, 86% of them singletons. What was sequenced was PBMCs. These receptors were collected from a woman aged 25 to 39 in good health and CMV-seronegative. The CDR3 runs from the conserved cysteine through the conserved F or W. A D gene is named only where the DNA matches it firmly. Size is stated for part of the rows, as once, few or many counts, or as a class when the clone is expanded.

d_call: NA; v_call: TRBV7-8; j_call: TRBJ1-5; clone_size: NA; cdr3_aa: CASSLSDPGRSPQHF; cdr3_nt: TGTGCCAGCAGCTTATCCGATCCGGGTAGATCACCCCAGCATTTT
d_call: NA; v_call: TRBV4-3; j_call: TRBJ1-1; clone_size: NA; cdr3_aa: CASSQDTVNTEAFF; cdr3_nt: TGCGCCAGCAGCCAAGATACAGTGAACACTGAAGCTTTCTTT
d_call: NA; v_call: TRBV1; j_call: TRBJ2-7; clone_size: NA; cdr3_aa: CTSSQGGPPLRSSYEQYF; cdr3_nt: TGCACCAGCAGCCAAGGGGGTCCACCCCTCCGCAGCTCCTACGAGCAGTACTTC
d_call: NA; v_call: TRBV27; j_call: TRBJ1-4; clone_size: NA; cdr3_aa: CASSRQTLGTNEKLFF; cdr3_nt: TGTGCCAGCAGTCGACAGACCCTAGGAACTAATGAAAAACTGTTTTTT
d_call: TRBD1; v_call: TRBV10-3; j_call: TRBJ2-7; clone_size: NA; cdr3_aa: CALKSGTGDNEQYF; cdr3_nt: TGTGCCCTCAAATCCGGGACAGGGGATAACGAGCAGTACTTC
d_call: NA; v_call: TRBV6-5; j_call: TRBJ2-7; clone_size: NA; cdr3_aa: CASGAQGALEQYF; cdr3_nt: TGTGCCAGCGGCGCACAGGGTGCACTAGAGCAGTACTTC
d_call: NA; v_call: TRBV5-1; j_call: TRBJ2-3; clone_size: NA; cdr3_aa: CASSLGLVVGDTQYF; cdr3_nt: TGCGCCAGCAGCTTGGGACTAGTAGTAGGAGATACGCAGTATTTT
d_call: NA; v_call: TRBV5-1; j_call: TRBJ2-5; clone_size: NA; cdr3_aa: CASSLSAAQETQYF; cdr3_nt: TGCGCCAGCAGCTTGTCAGCCGCCCAAGAGACCCAGTACTTC
d_call: TRBD1; v_call: TRBV9; j_call: TRBJ2-4; clone_size: NA; cdr3_aa: CASSVAGGPKNIQYF; cdr3_nt: TGTGCCAGCAGCGTAGCAGGGGGACCCAAAAACATTCAGTACTTC
d_call: TRBD1; v_call: TRBV19; j_call: TRBJ2-7; clone_size: few; cdr3_aa: CASSDGTGIIYEQYF; cdr3_nt: TGTGCCAGTAGTGATGGGACAGGGATAATCTACGAGCAGTACTTC
d_call: NA; v_call: TRBV19; j_call: TRBJ2-7; clone_size: NA; cdr3_aa: CASSIVTGNEQYF; cdr3_nt: TGTGCCAGTAGTATAGTGACTGGCAACGAGCAGTACTTC
d_call: TRBD1; v_call: TRBV7-2; j_call: TRBJ1-2; clone_size: NA; cdr3_aa: CASSQDRAVRGYTF; cdr3_nt: TGTGCCAGCAGCCAGGACAGGGCTGTGCGCGGCTACACCTTC
d_call: NA; v_call: TRBV29-1; j_call: TRBJ1-1; clone_size: once; cdr3_aa: CSGGGTMNTEAFF; cdr3_nt: TGCAGCGGGGGGGGGACTATGAACACTGAAGCTTTCTTT
d_call: NA; v_call: TRBV4-3; j_call: TRBJ2-1; clone_size: NA; cdr3_aa: CASSQDWLSSYNEQFF; cdr3_nt: TGCGCCAGCAGCCAAGATTGGCTTAGCTCCTACAATGAGCAGTTCTTC
d_call: NA; v_call: TRBV28; j_call: TRBJ1-1; clone_size: NA; cdr3_aa: CASSRFDGHTEAFF; cdr3_nt: TGTGCCAGCAGTAGATTTGATGGGCACACTGAAGCTTTCTTT
d_call: NA; v_call: TRBV7-9; j_call: TRBJ2-5; clone_size: NA; cdr3_aa: CASSSGGLVGTQYF; cdr3_nt: TGTGCCAGCAGCTCTGGGGGCCTAGTTGGGACCCAGTACTTC
d_call: TRBD2; v_call: TRBV5-4; j_call: TRBJ2-7; clone_size: NA; cdr3_aa: CASSPRGTSGSIAAYEQYF; cdr3_nt: TGTGCCAGCAGCCCCAGGGGGACTAGCGGGAGTATCGCGGCCTACGAGCAGTACTTC
d_call: NA; v_call: TRBV5-1; j_call: TRBJ2-7; clone_size: NA; cdr3_aa: CASSLVIGQVNYEQYF; cdr3_nt: TGCGCCAGCAGCTTGGTTATAGGGCAGGTAAATTATGAGCAGTACTTC
d_call: NA; v_call: TRBV30; j_call: TRBJ1-4; clone_size: NA; cdr3_aa: CAWSTSGAPNEKLFF; cdr3_nt: TGTGCCTGGAGTACTTCGGGGGCACCTAATGAAAAACTGTTTTTT
d_call: NA; v_call: TRBV19; j_call: TRBJ2-7; clone_size: NA; cdr3_aa: CASSTGPQSSYEQYF; cdr3_nt: TGTGCCAGTAGTACAGGACCGCAAAGCTCCTACGAGCAGTACTTC
d_call: TRBD1; v_call: TRBV29-1; j_call: TRBJ1-2; clone_size: few; cdr3_aa: CSVDDRVEYGYTF; cdr3_nt: TGCAGCGTTGATGACAGGGTTGAATATGGCTACACCTTC
d_call: NA; v_call: TRBV6-1; j_call: TRBJ1-5; clone_size: NA; cdr3_aa: CASSWRGEGNQPQHF; cdr3_nt: TGTGCCAGCAGCTGGCGGGGGGAGGGCAATCAGCCCCAGCATTTT
d_call: TRBD2; v_call: TRBV10-3; j_call: TRBJ2-1; clone_size: NA; cdr3_aa: CAISWTSGYNEQFF; cdr3_nt: TGTGCCATCAGTTGGACTAGCGGCTACAATGAGCAGTTCTTC
d_call: TRBD1; v_call: TRBV29-1; j_call: TRBJ1-1; clone_size: once; cdr3_aa: CSVRQGGGLMNTEAFF; cdr3_nt: TGCAGCGTTCGACAGGGAGGGGGCCTAATGAACACTGAAGCTTTCTTT
d_call: NA; v_call: TRBV4-3; j_call: TRBJ2-7; clone_size: NA; cdr3_aa: CASSQGAVGPYEQYF; cdr3_nt: TGCGCCAGCAGCCAAGGAGCGGTAGGGCCGTACGAGCAGTACTTC
d_call: NA; v_call: TRBV15; j_call: TRBJ1-4; clone_size: once; cdr3_aa: CATSRDLEANEKLFF; cdr3_nt: TGTGCCACCAGCAGAGATCTGGAAGCTAATGAAAAACTGTTTTTT
d_call: NA; v_call: TRBV6-5; j_call: TRBJ2-3; clone_size: NA; cdr3_aa: CASRPGSRTDTQYF; cdr3_nt: TGTGCCAGCAGGCCAGGCTCCAGGACAGATACGCAGTATTTT
d_call: NA; v_call: TRBV7-9; j_call: TRBJ2-2; clone_size: NA; cdr3_aa: CASSLGTTVTGELFF; cdr3_nt: TGTGCCAGCAGCTTGGGAACTACAGTCACCGGGGAGCTGTTTTTT
d_call: NA; v_call: TRBV7-2; j_call: TRBJ1-2; clone_size: NA; cdr3_aa: CASSPSGGGGYTF; cdr3_nt: TGTGCCAGCAGCCCTTCGGGGGGCGGTGGCTACACCTTC
d_call: NA; v_call: TRBV5-4; j_call: TRBJ2-3; clone_size: once; cdr3_aa: CASSVSTDTQYF; cdr3_nt: TGTGCCAGCAGCGTTAGCACAGATACGCAGTATTTT
d_call: TRBD1; v_call: TRBV27; j_call: TRBJ1-1; clone_size: once; cdr3_aa: CASKYSGQGLANTEAFF; cdr3_nt: TGTGCCAGCAAATATTCGGGACAGGGACTAGCGAACACTGAAGCTTTCTTT
d_call: NA; v_call: TRBV7-9; j_call: TRBJ1-1; clone_size: NA; cdr3_aa: CASSLGGGTEAFF; cdr3_nt: TGTGCCAGCAGCTTAGGGGGTGGCACTGAAGCTTTCTTT
d_call: NA; v_call: TRBV4-3; j_call: TRBJ2-1; clone_size: NA; cdr3_aa: CASSQDFGEQFF; cdr3_nt: TGCGCCAGCAGCCAAGATTTTGGGGAGCAGTTCTTC
d_call: TRBD2; v_call: TRBV7-8; j_call: TRBJ2-7; clone_size: once; cdr3_aa: CASTREADYDFFGEQYF; cdr3_nt: TGTGCCAGCACCCGGGAGGCGGACTATGATTTTTTTGGCGAGCAGTACTTC
d_call: NA; v_call: TRBV27; j_call: TRBJ1-1; clone_size: NA; cdr3_aa: CASRSLQGPRNTEAFF; cdr3_nt: TGTGCCAGCAGGTCCCTTCAGGGCCCGCGGAACACTGAAGCTTTCTTT
d_call: NA; v_call: TRBV9; j_call: TRBJ2-5; clone_size: NA; cdr3_aa: CASSAPLGVAAETQYF; cdr3_nt: TGTGCCAGCAGCGCCCCGTTAGGCGTCGCGGCTGAGACCCAGTACTTC
d_call: TRBD1; v_call: TRBV2; j_call: TRBJ2-7; clone_size: NA; cdr3_aa: CASRRQGSSYEQYF; cdr3_nt: TGTGCCAGCAGGCGACAGGGGAGCTCCTACGAGCAGTACTTC
d_call: TRBD1; v_call: TRBV7-6; j_call: TRBJ2-1; clone_size: NA; cdr3_aa: CASSLKGSQGSDEQFF; cdr3_nt: TGTGCCAGCAGCTTAAAGGGGTCACAGGGGTCGGATGAGCAGTTCTTC
d_call: NA; v_call: TRBV30; j_call: TRBJ2-7; clone_size: NA; cdr3_aa: CAWSDGMHYEQYF; cdr3_nt: TGTGCCTGGAGTGACGGGATGCACTACGAGCAGTACTTC
d_call: NA; v_call: TRBV5-6; j_call: TRBJ1-3; clone_size: NA; cdr3_aa: CASSTKGAHSGNTIYF; cdr3_nt: TGTGCCAGCAGCACCAAAGGGGCCCACTCTGGAAACACCATATATTTT
d_call: TRBD1; v_call: TRBV5-4; j_call: TRBJ1-5; clone_size: NA; cdr3_aa: CASSLTGDGQPQHF; cdr3_nt: TGTGCCAGCAGCTTAACAGGGGATGGTCAGCCCCAGCATTTT
d_call: NA; v_call: TRBV2; j_call: TRBJ1-5; clone_size: NA; cdr3_aa: CASSEQGLNQPQHF; cdr3_nt: TGTGCCAGCAGTGAACAGGGACTTAATCAGCCCCAGCATTTT
d_call: NA; v_call: TRBV5-1; j_call: TRBJ2-5; clone_size: NA; cdr3_aa: CASSLGGLGQETQYF; cdr3_nt: TGCGCCAGCAGCTTGGGGGGTCTGGGCCAAGAGACCCAGTACTTC